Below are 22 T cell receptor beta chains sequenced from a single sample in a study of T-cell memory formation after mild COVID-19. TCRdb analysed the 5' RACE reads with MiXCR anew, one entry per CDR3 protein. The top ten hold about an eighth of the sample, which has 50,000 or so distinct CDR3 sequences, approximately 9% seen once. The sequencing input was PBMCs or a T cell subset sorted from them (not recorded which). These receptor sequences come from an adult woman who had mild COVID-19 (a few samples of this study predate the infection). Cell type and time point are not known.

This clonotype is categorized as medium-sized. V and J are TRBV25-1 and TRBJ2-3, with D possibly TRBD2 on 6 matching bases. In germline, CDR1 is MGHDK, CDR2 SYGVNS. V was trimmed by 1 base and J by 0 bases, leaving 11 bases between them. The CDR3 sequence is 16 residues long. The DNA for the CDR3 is TGTGCCAGCAGTGAATGGGCGGGATTTAGCACAGATACGCAGTATTTT. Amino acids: CASSEWAGFSTDTQYF.

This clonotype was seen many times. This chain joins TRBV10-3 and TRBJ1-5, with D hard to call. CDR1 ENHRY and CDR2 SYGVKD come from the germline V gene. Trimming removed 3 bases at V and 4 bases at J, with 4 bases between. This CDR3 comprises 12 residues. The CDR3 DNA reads TGTGCCATCAGTGACAGGAATCAGCCCCAGCATTTT. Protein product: CAISDRNQPQHF.

CDR3 in DNA: TGTGCCAGCAGCTTAGTGGGGCCGGGCAATGAGCAGTTCTTC. It codes for CASSLVGPGNEQFF. V is TRBV7-2 and J is TRBJ2-1, with D tentatively TRBD1 (5 bases). The CDR3 has 14 residues. The germline V gene encodes CDR1 SGHTA and CDR2 FQGNSA. Trimming stripped 1 base from V and 6 bases from J, with 10 bases between.

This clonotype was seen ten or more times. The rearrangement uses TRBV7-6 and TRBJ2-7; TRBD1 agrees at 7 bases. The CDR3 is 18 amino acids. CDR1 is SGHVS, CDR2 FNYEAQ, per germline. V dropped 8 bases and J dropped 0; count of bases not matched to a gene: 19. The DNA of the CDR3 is TGTGCCAGCTCCAGGCCAATTATGCAGGGACAGAGCTCCTACGAGCAGTACTTC. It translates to CASSRPIMQGQSSYEQYF. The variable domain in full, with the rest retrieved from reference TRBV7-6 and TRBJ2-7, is GAGVSQSPRYKVTKRGQDVALRCDPISGHVSLYWYRQALGQGPEFLTYFNYEAQQDKSGLPNDRFSAERPEGSISTLTIQRTEQRDSAMYRCASSRPIMQGQSSYEQYFGPGTRLTVT.

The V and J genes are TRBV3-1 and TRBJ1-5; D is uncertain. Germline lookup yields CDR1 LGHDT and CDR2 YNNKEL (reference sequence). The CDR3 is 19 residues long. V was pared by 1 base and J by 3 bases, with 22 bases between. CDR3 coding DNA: TGTGCCAGCAGCCAAGGCCTCCTGCGGGTCCGCTCGTACAATCAGCCCCAGCATTTT. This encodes CASSQGLLRVRSYNQPQHF. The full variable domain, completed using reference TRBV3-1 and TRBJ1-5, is DTAVSQTPKYLVTQMGNDKSIKCEQNLGHDTMYWYKQDSKKFLKIMFSYNNKELIINETVPNRFSPKSPDKAHLNLHINSLELGDSAVYFCASSQGLLRVRSYNQPQHFGDGTRLSIL.

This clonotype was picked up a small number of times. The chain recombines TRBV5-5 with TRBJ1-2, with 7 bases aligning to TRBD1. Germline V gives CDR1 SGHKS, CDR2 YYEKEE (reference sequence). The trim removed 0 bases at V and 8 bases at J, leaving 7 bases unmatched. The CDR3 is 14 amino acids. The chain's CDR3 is CASSLATTGRGYTF. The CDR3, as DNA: TGTGCCAGCAGCTTGGCCACGACAGGGAGGGGCTACACCTTC.

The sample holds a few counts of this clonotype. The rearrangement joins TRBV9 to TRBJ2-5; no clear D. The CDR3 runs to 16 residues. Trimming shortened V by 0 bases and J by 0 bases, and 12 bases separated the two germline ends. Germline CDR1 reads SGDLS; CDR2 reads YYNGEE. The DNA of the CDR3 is TGTGCCAGCAGCGTAGGTGGGCTTGATAACCAAGAGACCCAGTACTTC. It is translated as CASSVGGLDNQETQYF.

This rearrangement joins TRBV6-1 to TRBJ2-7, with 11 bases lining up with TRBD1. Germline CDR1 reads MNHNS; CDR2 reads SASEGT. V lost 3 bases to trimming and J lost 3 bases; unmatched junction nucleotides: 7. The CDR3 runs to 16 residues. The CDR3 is CASSDIGQGAFYEQYF. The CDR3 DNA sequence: TGTGCCAGCAGTGACATCGGACAGGGGGCTTTCTACGAGCAGTACTTC.

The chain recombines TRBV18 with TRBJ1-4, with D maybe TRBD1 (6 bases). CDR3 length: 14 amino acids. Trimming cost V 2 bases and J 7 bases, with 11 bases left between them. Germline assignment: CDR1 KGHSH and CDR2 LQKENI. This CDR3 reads CASSPYRESEKLFF. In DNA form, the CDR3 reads TGTGCCAGCTCACCATACAGGGAAAGTGAAAAACTGTTTTTT.

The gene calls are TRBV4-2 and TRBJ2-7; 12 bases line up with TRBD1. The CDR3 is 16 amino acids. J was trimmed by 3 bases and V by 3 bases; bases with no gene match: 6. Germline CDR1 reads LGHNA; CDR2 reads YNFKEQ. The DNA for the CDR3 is TGTGCCAGCAGCCAGTTTGGGACAGGGGGCCTCTACGAGCAGTACTTC. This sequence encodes CASSQFGTGGLYEQYF.

This CDR3 reads CASSSSSGGSYNEQFF. The DNA for the CDR3 is TGCGCCAGCAGCAGCTCTAGCGGGGGCTCCTACAATGAGCAGTTCTTC. V is TRBV5-1 and J is TRBJ2-1; 10 positions match TRBD2. After removal of 4 bases from V and 0 bases from J, the junction contained 4 bases not matched to a gene. The CDR3 length is 16 residues. CDR1 and CDR2 from the germline V gene are SGHRS and YFSETQ. The variable domain in full, completed from reference TRBV5-1 and TRBJ2-1, reads KAGVTQTPRYLIKTRGQQVTLSCSPISGHRSVSWYQQTPGQGLQFLFEYFSETQRNKGNFPGRFSGRQFSNSRSEMNVSTLELGDSALYLCASSSSSGGSYNEQFFGPGTRLTVL.

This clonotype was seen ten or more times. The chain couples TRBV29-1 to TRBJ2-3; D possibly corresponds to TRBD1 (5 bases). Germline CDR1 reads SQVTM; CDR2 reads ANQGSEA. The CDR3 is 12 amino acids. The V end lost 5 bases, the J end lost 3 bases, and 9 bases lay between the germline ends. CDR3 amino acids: CSVKRGTDTQYF. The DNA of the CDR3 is TGCAGCGTTAAAAGGGGAACAGATACGCAGTATTTT.

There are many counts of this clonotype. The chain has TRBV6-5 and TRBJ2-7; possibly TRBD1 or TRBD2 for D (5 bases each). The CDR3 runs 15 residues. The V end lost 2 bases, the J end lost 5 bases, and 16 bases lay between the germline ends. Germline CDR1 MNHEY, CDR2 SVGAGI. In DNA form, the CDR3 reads TGTGCCAGCAGTTACCCGGGACGGCCAGTTAACGAGCAGTACTTC. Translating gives CASSYPGRPVNEQYF.

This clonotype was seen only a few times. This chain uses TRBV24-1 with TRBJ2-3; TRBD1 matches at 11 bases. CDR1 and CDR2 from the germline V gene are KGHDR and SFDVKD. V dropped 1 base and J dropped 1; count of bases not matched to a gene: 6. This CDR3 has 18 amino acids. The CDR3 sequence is CATSDFPGQGVRTDTQYF. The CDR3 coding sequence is TGTGCCACCAGTGATTTTCCGGGACAGGGGGTGCGCACAGATACGCAGTATTTT.

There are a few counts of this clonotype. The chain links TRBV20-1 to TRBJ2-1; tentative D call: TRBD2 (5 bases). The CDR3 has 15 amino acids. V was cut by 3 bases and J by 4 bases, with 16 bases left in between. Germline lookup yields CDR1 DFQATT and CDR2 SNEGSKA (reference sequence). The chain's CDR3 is CSASGWGADYNEQFF. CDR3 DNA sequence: TGCAGTGCTAGCGGTTGGGGAGCCGATTACAATGAGCAGTTCTTC.

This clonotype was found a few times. The chain's CDR3 is CASSDEGVSEQFF. CDR3 coding DNA: TGTGCCAGCAGTGACGAAGGGGTGAGTGAGCAGTTCTTC. The gene calls are TRBV25-1 and TRBJ2-1; D possibly corresponds to TRBD1 (5 bases). Per the germline V gene, CDR1 is MGHDK and CDR2 is SYGVNS. V was cut by 3 bases and J by 9 bases, with 12 bases left in between. CDR3 size: 13 residues.

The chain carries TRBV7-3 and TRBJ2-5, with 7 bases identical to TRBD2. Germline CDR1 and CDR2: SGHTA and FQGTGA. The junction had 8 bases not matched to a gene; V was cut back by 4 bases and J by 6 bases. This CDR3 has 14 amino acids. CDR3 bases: TGTGCCAGCAGCTCTTCTAGCGGCTCCAAGACCCAGTACTTC. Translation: CASSSSSGSKTQYF.

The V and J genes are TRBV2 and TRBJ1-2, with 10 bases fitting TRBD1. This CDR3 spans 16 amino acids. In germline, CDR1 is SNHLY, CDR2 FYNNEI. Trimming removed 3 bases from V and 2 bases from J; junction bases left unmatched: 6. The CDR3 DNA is TGTGCCAGCAGTGACAATGGACAGGGGGGGAACTATGGCTACACCTTC. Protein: CASSDNGQGGNYGYTF. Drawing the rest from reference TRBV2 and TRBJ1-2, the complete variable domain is EPEVTQTPSHQVTQMGQEVILRCVPISNHLYFYWYRQILGQKVEFLVSFYNNEISEKSEIFDDQFSVERPDGSNFTLKIRSTKLEDSAMYFCASSDNGQGGNYGYTFGSGTRLTVV.

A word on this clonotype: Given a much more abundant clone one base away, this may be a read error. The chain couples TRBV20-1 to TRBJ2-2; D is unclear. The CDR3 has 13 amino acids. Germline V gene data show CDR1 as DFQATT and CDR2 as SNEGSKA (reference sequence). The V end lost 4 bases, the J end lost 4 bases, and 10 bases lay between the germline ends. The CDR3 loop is CSATPSVTGELFF. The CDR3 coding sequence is TGCAGTGCTACTCCCAGTGTCACCGGGGAGCTGTTTTTT.

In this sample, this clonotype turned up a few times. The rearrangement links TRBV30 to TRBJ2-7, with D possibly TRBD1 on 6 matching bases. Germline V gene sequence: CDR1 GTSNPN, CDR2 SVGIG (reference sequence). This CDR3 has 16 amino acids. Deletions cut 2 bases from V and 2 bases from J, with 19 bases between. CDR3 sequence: CAWSTRQGRRPYEQYF. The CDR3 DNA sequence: TGTGCCTGGAGTACCCGCCAGGGGCGTCGGCCCTACGAGCAGTACTTC.

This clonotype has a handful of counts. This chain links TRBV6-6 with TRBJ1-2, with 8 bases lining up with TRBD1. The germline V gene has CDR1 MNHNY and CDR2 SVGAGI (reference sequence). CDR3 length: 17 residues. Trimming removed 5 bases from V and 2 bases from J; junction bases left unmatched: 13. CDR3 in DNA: TGTGCCAGCAGTGGACTTCCACTCGACAGGGGAAACTATGGCTACACCTTC. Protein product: CASSGLPLDRGNYGYTF.

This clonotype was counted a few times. DNA for the CDR3: TGTGCCAGCAGCATAAGACACCCAAAGCAGTTCTTC. This gives the protein CASSIRHPKQFF. This chain joins TRBV5-6 and TRBJ2-1; no clear D gene. The ends were cut back, 4 bases at V and 11 bases at J, with 13 bases in the middle. Germline values: CDR1 SGHDT, CDR2 YYEEEE. The CDR3 length is 12 residues.